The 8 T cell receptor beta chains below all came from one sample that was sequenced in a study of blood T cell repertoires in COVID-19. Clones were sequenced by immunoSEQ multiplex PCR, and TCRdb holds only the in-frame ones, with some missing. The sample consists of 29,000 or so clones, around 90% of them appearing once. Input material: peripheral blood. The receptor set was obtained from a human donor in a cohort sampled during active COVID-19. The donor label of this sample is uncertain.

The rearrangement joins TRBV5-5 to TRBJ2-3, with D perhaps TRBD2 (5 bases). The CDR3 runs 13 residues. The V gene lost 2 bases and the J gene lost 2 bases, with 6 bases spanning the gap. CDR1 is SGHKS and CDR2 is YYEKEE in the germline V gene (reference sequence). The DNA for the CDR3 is TGTGCCAGCAGCTTTCGGGACACAGATACGCAGTATTTT. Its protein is CASSFRDTDTQYF.

As DNA, the CDR3 is TGTGCCAGCAAACTAGGACTAGTGGACACCGGGGAGCTGTTTTTT. Its translation is CASKLGLVDTGELFF. This chain uses TRBV9 with TRBJ2-2; TRBD2 matches at 7 bases. From germline, CDR1 is SGDLS and CDR2 YYNGEE. The V and J ends lost 6 bases and 3 bases, in that order; junction bases with no gene match: 8. CDR3 size: 15 residues.

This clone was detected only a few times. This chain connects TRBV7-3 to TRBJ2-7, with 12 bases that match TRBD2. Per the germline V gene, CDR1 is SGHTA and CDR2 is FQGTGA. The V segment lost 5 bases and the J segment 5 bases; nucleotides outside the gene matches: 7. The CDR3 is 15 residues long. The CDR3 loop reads CASSPRLAGGHEQYF. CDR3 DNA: TGTGCCAGCAGCCCAAGGCTAGCGGGAGGGCACGAGCAGTACTTC.

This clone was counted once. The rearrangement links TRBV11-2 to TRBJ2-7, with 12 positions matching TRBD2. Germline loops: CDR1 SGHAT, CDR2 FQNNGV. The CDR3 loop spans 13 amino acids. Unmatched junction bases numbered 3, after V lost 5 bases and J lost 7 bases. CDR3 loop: CASSQTSGREQYF. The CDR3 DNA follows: TGTGCCAGCAGCCAGACTAGCGGGAGAGAGCAGTACTTC.

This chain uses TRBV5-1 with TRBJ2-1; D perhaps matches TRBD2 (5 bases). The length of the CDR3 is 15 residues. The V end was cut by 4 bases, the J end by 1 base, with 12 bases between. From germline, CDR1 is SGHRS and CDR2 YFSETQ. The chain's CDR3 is CASSAVPGSYNEQFF. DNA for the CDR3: TGCGCCAGCAGCGCCGTTCCGGGATCCTACAATGAGCAGTTCTTC.

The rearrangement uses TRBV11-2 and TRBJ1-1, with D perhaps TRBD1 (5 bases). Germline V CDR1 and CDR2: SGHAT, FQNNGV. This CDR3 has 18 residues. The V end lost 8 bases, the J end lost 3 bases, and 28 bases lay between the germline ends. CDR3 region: CASLLQGSGVDIDTEAFF. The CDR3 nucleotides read TGTGCCAGCCTGCTACAAGGGTCGGGGGTTGATATAGACACTGAAGCTTTCTTT.

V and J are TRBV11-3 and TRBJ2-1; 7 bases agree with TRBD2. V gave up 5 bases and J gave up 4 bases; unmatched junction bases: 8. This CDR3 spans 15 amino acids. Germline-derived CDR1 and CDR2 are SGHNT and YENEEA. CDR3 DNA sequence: TGTGCCAGCAGCAGAGGGGAGCGGGAATACAATGAGCAGTTCTTC. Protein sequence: CASSRGEREYNEQFF.

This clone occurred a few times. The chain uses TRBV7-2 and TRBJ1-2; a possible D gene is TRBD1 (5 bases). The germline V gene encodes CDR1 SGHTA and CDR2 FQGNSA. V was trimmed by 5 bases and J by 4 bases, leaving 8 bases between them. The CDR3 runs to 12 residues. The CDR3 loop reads CASSLDTYGYTF. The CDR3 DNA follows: TGTGCCAGCAGCCTGGACACCTATGGCTACACCTTC.